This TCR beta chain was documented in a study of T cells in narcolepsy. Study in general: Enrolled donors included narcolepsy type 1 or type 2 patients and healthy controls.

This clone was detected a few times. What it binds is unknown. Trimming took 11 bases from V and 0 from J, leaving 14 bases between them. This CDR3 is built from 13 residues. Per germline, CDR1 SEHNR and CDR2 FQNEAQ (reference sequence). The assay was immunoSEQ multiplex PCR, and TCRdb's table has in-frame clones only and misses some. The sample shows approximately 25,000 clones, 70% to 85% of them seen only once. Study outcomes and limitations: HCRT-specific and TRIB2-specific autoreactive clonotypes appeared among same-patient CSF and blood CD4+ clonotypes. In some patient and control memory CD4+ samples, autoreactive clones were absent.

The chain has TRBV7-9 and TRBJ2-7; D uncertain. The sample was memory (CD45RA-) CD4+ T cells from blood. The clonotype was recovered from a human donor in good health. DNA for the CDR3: TGTGCCTCTTCTGCGGTGAACTCCTACGAGCAGTACTTC. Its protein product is CASSAVNSYEQYF.